The following is a TCR beta chain sequence with its context. Its antigen is unknown. This entry belongs to a study of shared clonotypes between healthy human individuals. Adult Caucasians living in Nashville, Tennessee made up all of the donors. Between the trimmed V and J ends, which lost 1 base and 11 bases, there was a span of 17 bases. The CDR3 extends over 14 amino acids. CDR1 is MNHEY and CDR2 is SVGAGI in the germline V gene. The table came from immunoSEQ multiplex PCR; TCRdb's copy has only in-frame clones and leaves some out. This sample yields 2 million to 3 million clones, of which 90% to 95% are seen a single time; around 0.37% belongs to the top ten. General study points: Inspection by rarefaction showed sorted-subset sequencing to be incomplete despite large depth. Larger richness was generally estimated for naive than memory subsets. Blood was the only sampled material, and tissue repertoires likely differ.

V usage is TRBV6-5 and J usage is TRBJ1-1; D is perhaps TRBD1 (5 bases). The source of this sequence is a man aged 18 to 30 in good health. Some clones in this sample may be carry-over from other donors' samples. What was sequenced was naive CD4+ T cells from PBMCs. Subset denoted: CD45RA+ positively selected. CDR3 DNA sequence: TGTGCCAGCAGTTACTTCTTTCCCGGGACGAGGGCTTTCTTT. It translates to CASSYFFPGTRAFF.